The T cell receptor beta chain under discussion was sequenced for a study of OX40 agonist ivuxolimab in advanced cancers. Study-wide background: The study gave patients intravenous ivuxolimab at 0.01 to 10 mg/kg every 2 weeks. Therapy given before enrollment (anti-PD-1, anti-PD-L1 or anti-CTLA-4) was allowed, and 30% to 50% had some. Subjects had a mean age of around 60 years, with a range of roughly 23 to 80; about 83% were male.

With regard to this clone: Antigen: not known.

Looked up from germline, CDR1 is SGHVS and CDR2 is FNYEAQ. The CDR3 is 15 amino acids. V was pared by 2 bases and J by 0 bases, with 8 bases between. The method was immunoSEQ multiplex PCR; TCRdb's version includes in-frame clones alone and lacks a portion of them. The table lists 100,000 or so clones, 70% to 90% of them singletons. Study-wide points: CD8+ T cells were the subset that, on average, had more expanded clones than CD4+.

The J gene is TRBJ1-5, the V gene TRBV7-6; D is uncertain. Sequenced here: CD4+ or CD8+ T cells sorted from blood, sampled in a trial of the OX40 agonist ivuxolimab. This sequence originates from an adult with an advanced solid tumor such as melanoma, head and neck, liver or kidney cancer. The chain's CDR3 is CASSLFGSSNQPQHF. In DNA form, the CDR3 reads TGTGCCAGCAGCTTATTCGGTAGTAGCAATCAGCCCCAGCATTTT.